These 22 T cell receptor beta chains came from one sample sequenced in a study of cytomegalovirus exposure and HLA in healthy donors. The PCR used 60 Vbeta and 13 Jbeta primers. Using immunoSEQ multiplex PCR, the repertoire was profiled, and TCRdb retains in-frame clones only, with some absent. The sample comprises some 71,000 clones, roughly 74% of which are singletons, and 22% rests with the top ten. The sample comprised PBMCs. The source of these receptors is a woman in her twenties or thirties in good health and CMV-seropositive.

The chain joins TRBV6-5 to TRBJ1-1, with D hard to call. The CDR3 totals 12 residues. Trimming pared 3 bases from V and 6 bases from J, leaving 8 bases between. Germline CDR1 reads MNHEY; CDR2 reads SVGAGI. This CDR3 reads CASSYPPAEAFF. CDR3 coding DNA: TGTGCCAGCAGTTATCCCCCCGCTGAAGCTTTCTTT.

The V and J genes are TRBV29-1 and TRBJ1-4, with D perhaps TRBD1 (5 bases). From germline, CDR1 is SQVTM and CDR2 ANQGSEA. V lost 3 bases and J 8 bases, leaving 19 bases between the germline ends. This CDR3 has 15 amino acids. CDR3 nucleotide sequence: TGCAGCGTTGAGGTGATTGGGGCGGAAGAGGAAAAACTGTTTTTT. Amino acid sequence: CSVEVIGAEEEKLFF.

The CDR3 reads CASSLARQAEAFF. The CDR3 DNA follows: TGTGCCAGCAGCTTAGCCCGCCAGGCTGAAGCTTTCTTT. The chain joins TRBV7-2 to TRBJ1-1; D unclear. V lost 0 bases, J lost 6 bases, and 8 bases lay in between. The CDR3 loop spans 13 amino acids. The V gene's germline CDR1 is SGHTA and CDR2 FQGNSA.

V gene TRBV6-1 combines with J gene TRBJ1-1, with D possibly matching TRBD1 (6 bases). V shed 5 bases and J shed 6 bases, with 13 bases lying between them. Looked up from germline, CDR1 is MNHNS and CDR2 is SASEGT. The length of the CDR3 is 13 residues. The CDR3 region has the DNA TGTGCCAGCAGTTCCGGGACAAAGTCTGAAGCTTTCTTT. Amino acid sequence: CASSSGTKSEAFF.

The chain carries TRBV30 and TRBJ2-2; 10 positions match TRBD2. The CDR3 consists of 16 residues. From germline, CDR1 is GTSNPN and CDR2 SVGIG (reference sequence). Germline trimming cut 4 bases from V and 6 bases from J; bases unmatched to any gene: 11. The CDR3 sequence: CAWTGGLAGVAGELFF. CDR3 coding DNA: TGTGCCTGGACCGGGGGGCTAGCGGGAGTGGCCGGGGAGCTGTTTTTT.

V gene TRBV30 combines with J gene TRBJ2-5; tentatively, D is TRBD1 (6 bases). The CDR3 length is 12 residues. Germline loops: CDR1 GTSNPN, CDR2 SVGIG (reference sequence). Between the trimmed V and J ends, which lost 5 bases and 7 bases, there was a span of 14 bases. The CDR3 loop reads CAWAGDRSTQYF. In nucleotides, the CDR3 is TGTGCCTGGGCAGGGGACCGCTCGACCCAGTACTTC.

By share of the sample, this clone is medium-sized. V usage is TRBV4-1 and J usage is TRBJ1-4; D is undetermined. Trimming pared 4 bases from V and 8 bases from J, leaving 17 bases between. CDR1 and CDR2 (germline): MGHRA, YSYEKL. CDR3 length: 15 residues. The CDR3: CASSLRIQIIEKLFF. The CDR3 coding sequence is TGCGCCAGCAGCCTACGGATACAGATCATCGAAAAACTGTTTTTT.

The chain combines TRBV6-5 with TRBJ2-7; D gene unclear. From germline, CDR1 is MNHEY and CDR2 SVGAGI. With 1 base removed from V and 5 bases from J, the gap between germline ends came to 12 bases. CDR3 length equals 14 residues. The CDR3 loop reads CASSYLVGRNEQYF. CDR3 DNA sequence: TGTGCCAGCAGTTACTTGGTGGGCCGTAACGAGCAGTACTTC.

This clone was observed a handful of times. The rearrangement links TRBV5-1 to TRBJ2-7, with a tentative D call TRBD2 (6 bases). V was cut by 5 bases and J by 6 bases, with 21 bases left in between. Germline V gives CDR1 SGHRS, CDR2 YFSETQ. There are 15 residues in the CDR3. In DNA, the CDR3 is TGCGCCAGCAGTACCGGGACTCGCAGTGGGGGCGAGCAGTACTTC. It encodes CASSTGTRSGGEQYF.

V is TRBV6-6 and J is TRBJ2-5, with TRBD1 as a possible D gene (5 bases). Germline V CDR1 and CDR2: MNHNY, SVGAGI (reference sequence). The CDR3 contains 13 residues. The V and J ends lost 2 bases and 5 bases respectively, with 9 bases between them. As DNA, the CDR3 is TGTGCCAGCAGTTACCTCCCAGGGGAGACCCAGTACTTC. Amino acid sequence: CASSYLPGETQYF.

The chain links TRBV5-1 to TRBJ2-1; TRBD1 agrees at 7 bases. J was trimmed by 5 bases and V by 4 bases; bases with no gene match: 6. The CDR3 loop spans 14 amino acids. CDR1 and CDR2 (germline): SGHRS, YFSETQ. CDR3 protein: CASSTRDSHNEQFF. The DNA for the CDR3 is TGCGCCAGCAGCACCCGGGACAGTCACAATGAGCAGTTCTTC.

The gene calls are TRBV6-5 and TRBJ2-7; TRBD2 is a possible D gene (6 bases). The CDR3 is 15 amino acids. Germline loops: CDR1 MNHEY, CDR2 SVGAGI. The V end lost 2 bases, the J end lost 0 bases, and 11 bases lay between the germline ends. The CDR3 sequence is CASSYGGGLSYEQYF. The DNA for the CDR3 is TGTGCCAGCAGTTACGGGGGAGGCCTCTCCTACGAGCAGTACTTC.

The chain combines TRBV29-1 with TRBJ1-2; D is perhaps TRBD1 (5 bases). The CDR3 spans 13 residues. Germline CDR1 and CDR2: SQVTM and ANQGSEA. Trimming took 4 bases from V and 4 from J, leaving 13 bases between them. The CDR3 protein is CSVVGGEGYGYTF. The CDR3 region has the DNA TGCAGCGTTGTCGGGGGGGAGGGCTATGGCTACACCTTC.

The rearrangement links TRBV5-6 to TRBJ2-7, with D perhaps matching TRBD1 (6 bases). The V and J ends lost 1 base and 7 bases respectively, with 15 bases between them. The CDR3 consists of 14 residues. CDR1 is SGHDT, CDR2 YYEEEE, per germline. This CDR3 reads CASSLIGRGEEQYF. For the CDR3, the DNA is TGTGCCAGCAGCTTGATCGGCAGGGGTGAGGAGCAGTACTTC.

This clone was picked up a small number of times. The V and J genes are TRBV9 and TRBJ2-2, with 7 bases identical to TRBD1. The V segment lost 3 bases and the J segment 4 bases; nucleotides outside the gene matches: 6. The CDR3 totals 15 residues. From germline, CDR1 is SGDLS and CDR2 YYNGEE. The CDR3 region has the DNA TGTGCCAGCAGCGGTAAACAGGGGCGCACCGGGGAGCTGTTTTTT. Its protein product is CASSGKQGRTGELFF.

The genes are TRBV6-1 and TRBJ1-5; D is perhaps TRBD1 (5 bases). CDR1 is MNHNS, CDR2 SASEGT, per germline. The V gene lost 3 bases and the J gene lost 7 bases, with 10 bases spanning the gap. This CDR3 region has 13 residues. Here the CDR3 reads CASSDRVGQPQHF. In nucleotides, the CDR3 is TGTGCCAGCAGTGACAGGGTTGGACAGCCCCAGCATTTT.

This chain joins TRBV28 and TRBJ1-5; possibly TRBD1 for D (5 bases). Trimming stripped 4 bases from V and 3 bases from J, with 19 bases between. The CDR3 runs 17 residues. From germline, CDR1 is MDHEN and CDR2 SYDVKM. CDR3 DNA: TGTGCCAGCAGTTCCACTGCAGTAGGGGTATCCAATCAGCCCCAGCATTTT. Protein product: CASSSTAVGVSNQPQHF.

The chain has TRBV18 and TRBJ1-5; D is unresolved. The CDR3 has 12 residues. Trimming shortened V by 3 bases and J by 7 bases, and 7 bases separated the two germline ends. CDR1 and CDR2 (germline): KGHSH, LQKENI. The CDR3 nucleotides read TGTGCCAGCTCACCCACAACGCAGCCCCAGCATTTT. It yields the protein CASSPTTQPQHF.

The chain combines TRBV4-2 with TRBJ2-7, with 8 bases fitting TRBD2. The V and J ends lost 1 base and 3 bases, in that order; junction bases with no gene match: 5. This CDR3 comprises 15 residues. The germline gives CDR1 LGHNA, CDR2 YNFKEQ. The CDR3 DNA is TGTGCCAGCAGCCAAGGAGGAGCGGGGGTCTACGAGCAGTACTTC. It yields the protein CASSQGGAGVYEQYF.

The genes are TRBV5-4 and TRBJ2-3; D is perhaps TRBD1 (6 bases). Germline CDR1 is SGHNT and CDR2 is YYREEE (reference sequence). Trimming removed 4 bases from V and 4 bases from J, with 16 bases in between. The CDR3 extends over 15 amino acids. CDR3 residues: CASSLFGGEADTQYF. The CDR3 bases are TGTGCCAGCAGCCTCTTTGGGGGCGAGGCAGATACGCAGTATTTT.

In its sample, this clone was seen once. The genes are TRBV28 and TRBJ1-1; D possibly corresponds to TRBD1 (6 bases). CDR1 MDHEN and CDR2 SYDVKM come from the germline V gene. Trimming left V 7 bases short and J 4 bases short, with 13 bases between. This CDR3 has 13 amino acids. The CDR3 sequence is CASTGGLGTEAFF. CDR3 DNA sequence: TGTGCCAGCACCGGGGGGCTCGGCACTGAAGCTTTCTTT.

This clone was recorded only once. Written as DNA, the CDR3 is TGTGCCAGCTCCCAGACAGGGACTCAGCCCCAGCATTTT. Amino acid sequence: CASSQTGTQPQHF. V gene TRBV18 combines with J gene TRBJ1-5; 7 bases are shared with TRBD1. Trimming removed 6 bases from V and 6 bases from J; junction bases left unmatched: 5. Germline CDR1 and CDR2: KGHSH and LQKENI. The CDR3 runs to 13 residues.